This TCR beta chain came from a study of CD8 T cells in Susac syndrome. Per germline, CDR1 PRHDT and CDR2 FYEKMQ (reference sequence). The CDR3 loop spans 15 amino acids. V was pared by 2 bases and J by 6 bases, with 1 base of the junction left unmatched. When the RNA was reverse transcribed, random hexamers were used with an input of about 0.45 to 1 ug. TCRdb itself ran the immunoSEQ multiplex PCR reads through MiXCR, one entry per CDR3 protein. Here the sample spans approximately 190,000 distinct CDR3 sequences, approximately 95% being singletons. The rearrangement links TRBV13 to TRBJ2-1; 13 nucleotides match TRBD2. The receptor was isolated from a human donor with Susac syndrome. The specimen was CD8+ T cells from PBMCs. The CDR3 sequence is CASSLRLAGGNEQFF. Written as DNA, the CDR3 is TGTGCCAGCAGCTTAAGACTAGCGGGAGGCAATGAGCAGTTCTTC.